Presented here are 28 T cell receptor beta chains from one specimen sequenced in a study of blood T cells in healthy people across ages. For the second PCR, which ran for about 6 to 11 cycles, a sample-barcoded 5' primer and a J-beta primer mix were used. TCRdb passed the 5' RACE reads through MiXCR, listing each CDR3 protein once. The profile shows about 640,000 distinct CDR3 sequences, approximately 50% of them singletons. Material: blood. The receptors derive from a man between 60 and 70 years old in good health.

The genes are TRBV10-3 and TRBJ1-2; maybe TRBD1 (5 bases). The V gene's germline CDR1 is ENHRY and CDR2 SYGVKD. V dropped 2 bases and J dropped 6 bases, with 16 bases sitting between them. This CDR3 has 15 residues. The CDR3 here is CAISEGAAQSNGYTF. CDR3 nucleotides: TGTGCCATCAGTGAGGGGGCTGCACAATCTAATGGCTACACCTTC.

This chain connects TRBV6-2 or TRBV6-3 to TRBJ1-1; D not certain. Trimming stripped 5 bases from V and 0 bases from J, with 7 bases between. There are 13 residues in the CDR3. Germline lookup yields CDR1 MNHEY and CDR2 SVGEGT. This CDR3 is CASSDVLNTEAFF. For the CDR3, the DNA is TGTGCCAGCAGTGACGTCTTGAACACTGAAGCTTTCTTT.

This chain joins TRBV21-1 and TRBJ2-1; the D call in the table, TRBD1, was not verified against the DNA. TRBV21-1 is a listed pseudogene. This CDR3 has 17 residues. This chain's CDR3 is CASSCSPSGQKNNEQFF. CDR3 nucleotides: TGTGCCAGCAGTTGCAGCCCTTCGGGACAGAAGAACAATGAGCAGTTCTTC.

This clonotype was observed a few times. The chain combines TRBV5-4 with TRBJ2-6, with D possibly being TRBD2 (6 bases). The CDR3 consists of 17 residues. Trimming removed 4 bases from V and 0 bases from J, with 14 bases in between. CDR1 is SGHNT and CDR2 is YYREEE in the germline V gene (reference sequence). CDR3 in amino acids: CASSAPGVLSGANVLTF. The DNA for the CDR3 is TGTGCCAGCAGCGCCCCGGGGGTCCTCTCTGGGGCCAACGTCCTGACTTTC.

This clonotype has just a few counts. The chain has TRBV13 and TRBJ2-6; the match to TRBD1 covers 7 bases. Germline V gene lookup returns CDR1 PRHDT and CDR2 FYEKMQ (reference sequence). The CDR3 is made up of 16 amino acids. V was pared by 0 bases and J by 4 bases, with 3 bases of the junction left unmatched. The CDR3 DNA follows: TGTGCCAGCAGCTTAGGCAGGACAGGCGGGGCCAACGTCCTGACTTTC. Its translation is CASSLGRTGGANVLTF.

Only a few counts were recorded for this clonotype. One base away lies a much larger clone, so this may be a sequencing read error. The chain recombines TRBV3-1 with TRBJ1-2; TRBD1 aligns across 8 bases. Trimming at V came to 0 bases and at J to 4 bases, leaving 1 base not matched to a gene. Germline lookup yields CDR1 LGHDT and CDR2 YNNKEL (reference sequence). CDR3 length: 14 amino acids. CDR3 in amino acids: CASSQDQGAYGYTF. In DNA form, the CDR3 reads TGTGCCAGCAGCCAAGATCAGGGGGCCTATGGCTACACCTTC.

The CDR3, as DNA: TGTGCCAGCAGTCCCGGTCGACTAGCGGGGGACAGCTCCTACAATGAGCAGTTCTTC. Translation: CASSPGRLAGDSSYNEQFF. The rearrangement links TRBV12-3 or TRBV12-4 to TRBJ2-1; 12 nucleotides match TRBD2. The CDR3 has 19 amino acids. The V segment lost 5 bases and the J segment 0 bases; nucleotides outside the gene matches: 11.

This chain's CDR3 is CSANPTGWGTEAFF. The CDR3 nucleotides read TGCAGTGCCAATCCGACAGGGTGGGGCACTGAAGCTTTCTTT. This chain uses TRBV20-1 with TRBJ1-1; 7 bases are shared with TRBD1. Per germline, CDR1 DFQATT and CDR2 SNEGSKA (reference sequence). V lost 6 bases to trimming and J lost 4 bases; unmatched junction nucleotides: 11. There are 14 residues in the CDR3.

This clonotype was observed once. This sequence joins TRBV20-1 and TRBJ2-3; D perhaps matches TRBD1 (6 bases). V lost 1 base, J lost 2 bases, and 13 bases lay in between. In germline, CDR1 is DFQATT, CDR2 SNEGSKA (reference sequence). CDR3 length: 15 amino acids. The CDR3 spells CSARAPRTATDTQYF. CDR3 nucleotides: TGCAGTGCTAGAGCTCCCCGGACAGCCACAGATACGCAGTATTTT.

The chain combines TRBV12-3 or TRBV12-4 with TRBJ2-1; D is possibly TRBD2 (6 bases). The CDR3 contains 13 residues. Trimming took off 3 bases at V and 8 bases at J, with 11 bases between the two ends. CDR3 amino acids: CASSFWGVDEQFF. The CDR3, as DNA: TGTGCCAGCAGTTTCTGGGGGGTGGATGAGCAGTTCTTC.

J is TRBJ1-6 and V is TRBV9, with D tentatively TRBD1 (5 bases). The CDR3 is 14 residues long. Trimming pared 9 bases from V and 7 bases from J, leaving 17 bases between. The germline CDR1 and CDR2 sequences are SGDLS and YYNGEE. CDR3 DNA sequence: TGTGCCACCTCACCAGGAGGGGTGAATTCACCCCTCCACTTT. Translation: CATSPGGVNSPLHF.

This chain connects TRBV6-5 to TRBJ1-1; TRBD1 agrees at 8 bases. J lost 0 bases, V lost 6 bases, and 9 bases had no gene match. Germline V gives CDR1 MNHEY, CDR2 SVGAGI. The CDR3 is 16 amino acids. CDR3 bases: TGTGCCAGCAGAAGACAGGGGCCCTCCTTGAACACTGAAGCTTTCTTT. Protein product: CASRRQGPSLNTEAFF.

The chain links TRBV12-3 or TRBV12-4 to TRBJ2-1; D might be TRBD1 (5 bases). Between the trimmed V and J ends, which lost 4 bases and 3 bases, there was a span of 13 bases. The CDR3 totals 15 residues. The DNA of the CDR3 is TGTGCCAGCAGTTCGCAGGGCAGGGTCTACAATGAGCAGTTCTTC. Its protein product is CASSSQGRVYNEQFF.

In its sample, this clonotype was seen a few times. The CDR3 is CASSPGTGSLYEQYF. The CDR3 bases are TGTGCCAGCTCACCAGGGACAGGGTCGCTCTACGAGCAGTACTTC. The chain joins TRBV18 to TRBJ2-7; 9 positions agree with TRBD1. With V trimmed by 2 bases and J by 3 bases, 5 bases remained unmatched. CDR3 size: 15 residues. Germline CDR1 reads KGHSH; CDR2 reads LQKENI.

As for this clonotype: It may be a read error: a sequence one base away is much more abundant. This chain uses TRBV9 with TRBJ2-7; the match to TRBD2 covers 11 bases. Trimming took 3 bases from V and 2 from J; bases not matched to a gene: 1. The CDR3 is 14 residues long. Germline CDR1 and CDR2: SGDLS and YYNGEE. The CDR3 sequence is CASSGSGGAYEQYF. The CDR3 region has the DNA TGTGCCAGCAGCGGTAGCGGGGGGGCCTACGAGCAGTACTTC.

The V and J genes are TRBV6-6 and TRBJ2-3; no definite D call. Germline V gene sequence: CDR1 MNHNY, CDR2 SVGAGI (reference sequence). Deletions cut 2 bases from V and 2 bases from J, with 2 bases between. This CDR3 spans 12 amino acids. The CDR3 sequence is CASSYNTDTQYF. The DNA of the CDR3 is TGTGCCAGCAGTTACAACACAGATACGCAGTATTTT.

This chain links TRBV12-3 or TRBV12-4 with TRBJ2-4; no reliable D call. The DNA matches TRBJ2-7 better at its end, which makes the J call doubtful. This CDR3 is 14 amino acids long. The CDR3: CASSLVTRVGEQYF. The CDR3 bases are TGTGCCAGCAGCCTTGTTACCCGGGTGGGCGAGCAGTACTTC.

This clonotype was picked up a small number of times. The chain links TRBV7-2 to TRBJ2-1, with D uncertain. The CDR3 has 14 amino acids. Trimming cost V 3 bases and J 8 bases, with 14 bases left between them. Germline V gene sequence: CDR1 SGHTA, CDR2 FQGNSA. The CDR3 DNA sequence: TGTGCCAGCAGCTTCCTTGGGGTCACCGATGAGCAGTTCTTC. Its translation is CASSFLGVTDEQFF.

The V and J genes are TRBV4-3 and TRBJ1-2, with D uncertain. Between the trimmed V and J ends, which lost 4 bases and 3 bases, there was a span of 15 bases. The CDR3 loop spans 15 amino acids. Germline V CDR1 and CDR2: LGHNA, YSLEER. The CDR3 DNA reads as TGCGCCAGCAGCCGGAGTCCCGGAGGGCACTATGGCTACACCTTC. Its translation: CASSRSPGGHYGYTF.

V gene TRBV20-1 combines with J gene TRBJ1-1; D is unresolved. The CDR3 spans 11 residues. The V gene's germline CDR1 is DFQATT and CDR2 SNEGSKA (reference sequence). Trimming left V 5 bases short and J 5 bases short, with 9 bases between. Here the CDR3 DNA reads TGCAGTGCTCCCAGTTTGACTGAAGCTTTCTTT. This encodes CSAPSLTEAFF.

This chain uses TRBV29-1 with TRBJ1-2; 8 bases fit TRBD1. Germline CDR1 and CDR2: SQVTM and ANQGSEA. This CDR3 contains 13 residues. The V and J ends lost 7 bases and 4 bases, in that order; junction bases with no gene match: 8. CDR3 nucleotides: TGCAGCGCCGGGACAGGAGGGCCCTATGGCTACACCTTC. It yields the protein CSAGTGGPYGYTF.

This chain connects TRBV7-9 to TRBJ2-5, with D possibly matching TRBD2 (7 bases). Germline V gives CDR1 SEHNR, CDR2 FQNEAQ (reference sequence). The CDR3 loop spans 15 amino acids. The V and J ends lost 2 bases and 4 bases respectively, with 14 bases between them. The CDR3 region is CASSLRGGAGETQYF. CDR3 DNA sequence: TGTGCCAGCAGCTTAAGAGGGGGGGCCGGAGAGACCCAGTACTTC.

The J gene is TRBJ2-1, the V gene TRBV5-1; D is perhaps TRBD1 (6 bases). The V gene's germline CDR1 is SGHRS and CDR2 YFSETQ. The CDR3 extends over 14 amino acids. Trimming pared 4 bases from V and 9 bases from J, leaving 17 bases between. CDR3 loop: CASSTGQLPTEQFF. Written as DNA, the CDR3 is TGCGCCAGCAGCACCGGACAGCTTCCAACTGAGCAGTTCTTC.

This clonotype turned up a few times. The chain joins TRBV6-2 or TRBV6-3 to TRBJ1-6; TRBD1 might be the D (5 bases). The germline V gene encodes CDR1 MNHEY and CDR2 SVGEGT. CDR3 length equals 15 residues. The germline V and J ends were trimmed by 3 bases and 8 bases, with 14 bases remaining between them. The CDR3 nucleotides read TGTGCCAGCAGTTATTACGAGGGGCTTGATTCACCCCTCCACTTT. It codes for CASSYYEGLDSPLHF.

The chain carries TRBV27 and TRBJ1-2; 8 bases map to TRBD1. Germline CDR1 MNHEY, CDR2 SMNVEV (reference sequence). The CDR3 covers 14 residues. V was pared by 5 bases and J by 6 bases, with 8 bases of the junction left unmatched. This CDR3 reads CASSLRGTGHGYTF. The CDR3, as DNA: TGTGCCAGCAGTCTCCGGGGGACAGGACATGGCTACACCTTC.

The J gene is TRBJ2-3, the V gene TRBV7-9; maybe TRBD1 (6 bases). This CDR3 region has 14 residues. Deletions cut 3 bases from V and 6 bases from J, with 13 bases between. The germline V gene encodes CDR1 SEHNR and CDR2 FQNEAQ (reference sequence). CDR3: CASSFPTQGDTQYF. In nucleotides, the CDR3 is TGTGCCAGCAGCTTTCCGACCCAGGGGGATACGCAGTATTTT.

CDR3 coding DNA: TGTGCCATCCTCCAACCGGGACTAGCGGGAGGCAATGAGCAGTTCTTC. Its protein is CAILQPGLAGGNEQFF. The chain has TRBV6-1 and TRBJ2-1, with 15 bases that match TRBD2. Unmatched junction bases numbered 10, after V lost 10 bases and J lost 6 bases. Germline V lookup: CDR1 MNHNS, CDR2 SASEGT. The CDR3 is 16 amino acids.

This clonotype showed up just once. The CDR3 sequence: CASSYRDPDTEAFF. DNA for the CDR3: TGTGCCAGCAGTTACAGGGACCCCGATACTGAAGCTTTCTTT. The V and J genes are TRBV6-5 and TRBJ1-1, with D possibly matching TRBD1 (5 bases). Looked up from germline, CDR1 is MNHEY and CDR2 is SVGAGI. Trimming left V 2 bases short and J 5 bases short, with 12 bases between. The CDR3 length is 14 residues.